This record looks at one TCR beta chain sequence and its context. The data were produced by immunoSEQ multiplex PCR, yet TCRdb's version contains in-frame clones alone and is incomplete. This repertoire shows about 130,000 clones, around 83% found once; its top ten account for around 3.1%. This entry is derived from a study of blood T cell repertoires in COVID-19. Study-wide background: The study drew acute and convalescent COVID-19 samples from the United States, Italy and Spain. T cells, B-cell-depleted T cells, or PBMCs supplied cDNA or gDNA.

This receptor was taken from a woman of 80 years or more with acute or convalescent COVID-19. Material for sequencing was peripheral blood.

CDR3: CAVPRDYPNTGELFF. The CDR3 DNA reads TGTGCCGTACCCCGGGACTATCCGAACACCGGGGAGCTGTTTTTT. This sequence joins TRBV2 and TRBJ2-2; 7 positions match TRBD2. The CDR3 is 15 amino acids. J lost 0 bases, V lost 11 bases, and 9 bases had no gene match. Germline CDR1 is SNHLY and CDR2 is FYNNEI.